These 11 T cell receptor beta chains originate from one sample sequenced in a study of T cell responses to AZD1222 COVID-19 vaccine. Using immunoSEQ multiplex PCR, the repertoire was profiled, and TCRdb retains in-frame clones only, with some absent. Of tens of thousands of clones in the sample, approximately 92% were seen once. Material: peripheral blood, obtained on day 0 of AZD1222 vaccination. These receptors were taken from an adult in good health.

The chain links TRBV11-1 to TRBJ1-5; 8 positions agree with TRBD1. This CDR3 spans 14 amino acids. Germline loops: CDR1 SGHAT, CDR2 FQDESV (reference sequence). V was clipped by 5 bases and J by 6 bases; unmatched bases: 6. The CDR3 protein is CASSQDRAGQPQHF. In nucleotides, the CDR3 is TGTGCCAGCAGCCAGGACAGGGCCGGTCAGCCCCAGCATTTT.

V usage is TRBV10-3 and J usage is TRBJ1-1, with D hard to call. Germline V gene data show CDR1 as ENHRY and CDR2 as SYGVKD. The CDR3 has 14 amino acids. V dropped 3 bases and J dropped 4 bases, with 12 bases sitting between them. The DNA of the CDR3 is TGTGCCATCAGTGATGAGGTTTTGGTCACTGAAGCTTTCTTT. Translation gives CAISDEVLVTEAFF.

The chain couples TRBV5-1 to TRBJ2-1, with 11 positions matching TRBD2. Germline V gene data show CDR1 as SGHRS and CDR2 as YFSETQ. The V segment lost 5 bases and the J segment 5 bases; nucleotides outside the gene matches: 6. The CDR3 is 15 residues long. DNA of the CDR3: TGCGCCAGCAGTCCGGGACTAGCGGAGAACAATGAGCAGTTCTTC. Its protein product is CASSPGLAENNEQFF.

The chain recombines TRBV5-6 with TRBJ2-1; 9 bases match TRBD2. CDR3 size: 16 residues. CDR1 is SGHDT and CDR2 is YYEEEE in the germline V gene. Trimming at V came to 2 bases and at J to 5 bases, leaving 8 bases not matched to a gene. The CDR3 DNA follows: TGTGCCAGCAGCTTAATATGGCGGGAGGGTAACAATGAGCAGTTCTTC. This encodes CASSLIWREGNNEQFF.

The gene calls are TRBV27 and TRBJ1-2; possible D gene TRBD1, 6 bases. The V and J ends lost 1 base and 8 bases respectively, with 17 bases between them. Per the germline V gene, CDR1 is MNHEY and CDR2 is SMNVEV (reference sequence). The CDR3 is 15 residues long. The CDR3, as DNA: TGTGCCAGCAGTTTATTTTTAGGGGGAGGAGGCGGCTACACCTTC. This sequence encodes CASSLFLGGGGGYTF.

This clone has just one count. The chain is built from TRBV21-1 and TRBJ2-2; TRBD1 is taken as the D call from the table, unchecked against the DNA. TRBV21-1 is listed as a pseudogene. This CDR3 has 16 amino acids. The CDR3 reads CASILPGTENTGELFF. Here the CDR3 DNA reads TGTGCCAGCATCTTACCTGGGACAGAGAACACCGGGGAGCTGTTTTTT.

This chain links TRBV6-2 or TRBV6-3 with TRBJ1-2; 9 bases agree with TRBD1. Germline V lookup: CDR1 MNHEY, CDR2 SVGEGT. This CDR3 has 15 residues. The J segment lost 4 bases and the V segment lost 6 bases, leaving 9 bases of the junction unmatched. This CDR3 is CASSIRDRALYGYTF. The CDR3, as DNA: TGTGCCAGCAGCATCCGGGACAGGGCTCTCTATGGCTACACCTTC.

This sequence joins TRBV19 and TRBJ2-1; TRBD2 matches 13 bases. The CDR3 totals 15 residues. The germline CDR1 and CDR2 sequences are LNHDA and SQIVND (reference sequence). J gave up 9 bases and V 4 bases, and 6 bases lay outside the gene matches. This chain's CDR3 is CASSKLAGGFGEQFF. As DNA, the CDR3 is TGTGCCAGTAGTAAACTAGCGGGAGGGTTCGGTGAGCAGTTCTTC.

V gene TRBV30 combines with J gene TRBJ1-5; D might be TRBD1 (6 bases). Trimming removed 5 bases at V and 2 bases at J, with 16 bases between. Germline loops: CDR1 GTSNPN, CDR2 SVGIG (reference sequence). This CDR3 is 15 amino acids long. CDR3 nucleotide sequence: TGTGCCTGGGCCCCCAAAGGGGGGGGCAATCAGCCCCAGCATTTT. Amino acid sequence: CAWAPKGGGNQPQHF.

The chain couples TRBV15 to TRBJ1-2, with 10 bases identical to TRBD1. Germline CDR1 and CDR2: LNHNV and YYDKDF (reference sequence). This CDR3 has 15 amino acids. J gave up 4 bases and V 0 bases, and 2 bases lay outside the gene matches. This CDR3 reads CATSRETGGGYGYTF. CDR3 in DNA: TGTGCCACCAGCAGAGAGACAGGGGGCGGCTATGGCTACACCTTC. Full variable domain (remainder filled in from reference TRBV15 and TRBJ1-2): DAMVIQNPRYQVTQFGKPVTLSCSQTLNHNVMYWYQQKSSQAPKLLFHYYDKDFNNEADTPDNFQSRRPNTSFCFLDIRSPGLGDTAMYLCATSRETGGGYGYTFGSGTRLTVV.

The chain recombines TRBV11-2 with TRBJ1-3; D not certain. Germline lookup yields CDR1 SGHAT and CDR2 FQNNGV. V was cut by 1 base and J by 5 bases, with 3 bases left in between. The CDR3 spans 12 residues. The CDR3, as DNA: TGTGCCAGCAGCTTAGCGAGAAACACCATATATTTT. Protein sequence: CASSLARNTIYF.